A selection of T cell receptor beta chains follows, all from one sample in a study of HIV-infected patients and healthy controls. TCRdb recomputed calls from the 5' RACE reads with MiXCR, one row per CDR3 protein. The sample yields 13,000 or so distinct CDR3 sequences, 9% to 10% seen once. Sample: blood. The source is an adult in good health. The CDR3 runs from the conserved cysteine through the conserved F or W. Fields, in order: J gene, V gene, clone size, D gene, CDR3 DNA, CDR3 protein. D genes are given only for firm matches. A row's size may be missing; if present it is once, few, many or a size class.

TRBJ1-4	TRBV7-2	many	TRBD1	TGTGCCAGCAGCCGGACGCGACAGGGACTAAATGAAAAACTGTTTTTT	CASSRTRQGLNEKLFF
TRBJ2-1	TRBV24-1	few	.	TGTGCCACCAGTGATATCCGGGTTCGGTTCTTC	CATSDIRVRFF
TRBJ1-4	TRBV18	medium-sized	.	TGTGCCAGCTCACCAGGCGGGAATGAAAAACTGTTTTTT	CASSPGGNEKLFF
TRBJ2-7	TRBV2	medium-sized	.	TGTGCCAGCAGTGGGACGGAGACCTACGAGCAGTACTTC	CASSGTETYEQYF
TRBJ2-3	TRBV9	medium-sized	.	TGTGCCAGCAGCGGGAGCACAGATACGCAGTATTTT	CASSGSTDTQYF
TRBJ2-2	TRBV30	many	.	TGTGCCTGGAGTGCCCTTACAGGGCACACCGGGGAGCTGTTTTTT	CAWSALTGHTGELFF
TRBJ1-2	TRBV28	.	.	TGTGCCAGCAGTTCCGGGGCGTATGGCTACACCTTC	CASSSGAYGYTF
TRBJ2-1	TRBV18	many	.	TGTGCCAGCTCACCACTAACTAGGAACAATGAGCAGTTCTTC	CASSPLTRNNEQFF
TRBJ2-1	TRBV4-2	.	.	TGTGCCAGCAGCCAAGGTGTCGGAACCAGCTCCTACAATGAGCAGTTCTTC	CASSQGVGTSSYNEQFF
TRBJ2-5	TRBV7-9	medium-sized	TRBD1	TGTGCCAGCAGCTCCCTGGCAGGGGGAGAGACCCAGTACTTC	CASSSLAGGETQYF
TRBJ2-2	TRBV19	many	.	TGTGCCAGTAGTATGGCCCACGGGGTTGGCGGGGAGCTGTTTTTT	CASSMAHGVGGELFF
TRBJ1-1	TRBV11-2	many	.	TGTGCCAGCAGGGAAGGGGTCTACACTGAAGCTTTCTTT	CASREGVYTEAFF
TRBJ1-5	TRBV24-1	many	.	TGTGCCACCAGTGATCCCAACGGGAACAATCAGCCCCAGCATTTT	CATSDPNGNNQPQHF
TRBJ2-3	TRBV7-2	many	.	TGTGCCAGCAGCTTAGCTATCAACACAGATACGCAGTATTTT	CASSLAINTDTQYF
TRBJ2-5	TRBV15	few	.	TGTGCCACCAGCAGGGCGCCGGGACCTCAAGAGACCCAGTACTTC	CATSRAPGPQETQYF
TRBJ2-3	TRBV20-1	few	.	TGCAGTGCTAGAGATGCCCGCTCTGGACGGGCTCCTAGCACAGATACGCAGTATTTT	CSARDARSGRAPSTDTQYF
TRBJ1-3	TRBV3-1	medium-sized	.	TGTGCCAGCAGCCCGGGACACTCAAGCTCTGGAAACACCATATATTTT	CASSPGHSSSGNTIYF
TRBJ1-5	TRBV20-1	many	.	TGCAGTGCTAGAGATAAGGGGATGCAGCCCCAGCATTTT	CSARDKGMQPQHF
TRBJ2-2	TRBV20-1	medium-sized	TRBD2	TGCAGTGCTAGACCTAGCGGGGGAGGCACCGGGGAGCTGTTTTTT	CSARPSGGGTGELFF
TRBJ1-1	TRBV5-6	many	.	TGTGCCAGCAGCTTGGTTTTGGACACTGAAGCTTTCTTT	CASSLVLDTEAFF
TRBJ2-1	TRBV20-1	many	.	TGCAGTGCTAGAAGCCCCTTAGATTACAATGAGCAGTTCTTC	CSARSPLDYNEQFF
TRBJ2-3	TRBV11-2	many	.	TGTGCCAGCAGCTTAGTAAGGTTTGGGAGCACAGATACGCAGTATTTT	CASSLVRFGSTDTQYF
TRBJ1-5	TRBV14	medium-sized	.	TGTGCCAGCAGCCACACCGGGCGCAATCAGCCCCAGCATTTT	CASSHTGRNQPQHF
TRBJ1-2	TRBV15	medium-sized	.	TGTGCCACCAGCAGAGATCAGGGGTCAGTCTATGGCTACACCTTC	CATSRDQGSVYGYTF
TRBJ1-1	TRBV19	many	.	TGTGCCAGTAGCAAGGCGGGAATTAGCACTGAAGCTTTCTTT	CASSKAGISTEAFF
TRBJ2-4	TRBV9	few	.	TGTGCCAGCAGCCCCCGAGTAGCTCAGGACATTCAGTACTTC	CASSPRVAQDIQYF
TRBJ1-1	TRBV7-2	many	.	TGTGCCAGCAGCAATAGAAGGGGCGAGGGCACTGAAGCTTTCTTT	CASSNRRGEGTEAFF
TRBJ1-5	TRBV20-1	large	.	TGCAGTGCCCAAACGGTCCGGGGAGGAGGCAATCAGCCCCAGCATTTT	CSAQTVRGGGNQPQHF
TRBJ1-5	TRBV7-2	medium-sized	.	TGTGCCAGCAACGAGGGATATAGCAATCAGCCCCAGCATTTT	CASNEGYSNQPQHF
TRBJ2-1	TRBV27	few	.	TGTGCCAGCAGCCCCACACCTTCCTACAATGAGCAGTTCTTC	CASSPTPSYNEQFF
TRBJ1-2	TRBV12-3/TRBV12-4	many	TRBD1	TGTGCCAGCAGTTCAGAGGGACAGGGATATGGCTACACCTTC	CASSSEGQGYGYTF
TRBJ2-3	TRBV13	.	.	TGTGCCAGAAGCCGGTGGGAGCGAAGGACAGATACGCAGTATTTT	CARSRWERRTDTQYF
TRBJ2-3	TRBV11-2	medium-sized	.	TGTGCCAGCAGCTTGGGCCCTCTAGATACGCAGTATTTT	CASSLGPLDTQYF
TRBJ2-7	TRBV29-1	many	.	TGCAGCGCCGAGGACAGAGATGGAAACTACGAGCAGTACTTC	CSAEDRDGNYEQYF
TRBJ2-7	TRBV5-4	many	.	TGTGCCAGCAGCTTGGGGGGGAGCGGACGCAAGTGCTTC	CASSLGGSGRKCF
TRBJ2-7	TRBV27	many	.	TGTGCCAGCAGTCCCCGGACGGATAACGAGCAGTACTTC	CASSPRTDNEQYF
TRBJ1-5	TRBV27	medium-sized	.	TGTGCCAGCAGTTTATCGTCCTATAGCAATCAGCCCCAGCATTTT	CASSLSSYSNQPQHF
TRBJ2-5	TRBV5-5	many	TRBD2	TGTGCCAGCAGCTTGCTAGCGGTGACACAAGAGACCCAGTACTTC	CASSLLAVTQETQYF
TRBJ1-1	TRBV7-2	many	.	TGTGCCAGCAGCTTGGCACCGAACACTGAAGCTTTCTTT	CASSLAPNTEAFF
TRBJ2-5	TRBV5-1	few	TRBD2	TGCGCCAGCATGAATCCGGGAGGGGAGACCCAGTACTTC	CASMNPGGETQYF
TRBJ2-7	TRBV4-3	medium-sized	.	TGCGCCAGCAGCCGCAGGCTGTCCTACGAGCAGTACTTC	CASSRRLSYEQYF
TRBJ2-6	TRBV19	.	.	TGTGCCAGTAGTATCCCCGGGACCCAGAGCTCTGGGGCCAACGTCCTGACTTTC	CASSIPGTQSSGANVLTF
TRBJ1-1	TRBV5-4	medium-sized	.	TGTGCCAGCAGCTGGGCAGGGGCGTTAAACACTGAAGCTTTCTTT	CASSWAGALNTEAFF
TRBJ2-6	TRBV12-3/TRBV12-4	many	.	TGTGCCAGCAGTAGACGACAGGGAGGAACCTCTGGGGCCAACGTCCTGACTTTC	CASSRRQGGTSGANVLTF
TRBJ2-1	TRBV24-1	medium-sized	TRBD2	TGTGCCACCAGTGGCAGCGGGGGCCGCTCCTACAATGAGCAGTTCTTC	CATSGSGGRSYNEQFF
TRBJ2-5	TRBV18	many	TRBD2	TGTGCCAGCTCATCATCTGGAGCGGGGGGACAAGAGACCCAGTACTTC	CASSSSGAGGQETQYF
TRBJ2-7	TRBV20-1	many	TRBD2	TGCAGTGCTCCCCCACAGGAGGGAGGGTACGAGCAGTACTTC	CSAPPQEGGYEQYF
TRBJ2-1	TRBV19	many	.	TGTGCCAGTAGTATTTGGGGGGCGAGCTCCTACAATGAGCAGTTCTTC	CASSIWGASSYNEQFF
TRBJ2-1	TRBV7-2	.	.	TGTGCCAGCAGCTTAAGGGGGGGCGCCTACAATGAGCAGTTCTTC	CASSLRGGAYNEQFF
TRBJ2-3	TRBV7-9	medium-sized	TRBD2	TGTGCCAGCAGCTCTACTAGCGGGAGGACAGATACGCAGTATTTT	CASSSTSGRTDTQYF
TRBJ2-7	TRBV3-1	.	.	TGTGCCAGCAGCCAGGCGTCAACAGGGAATGGCGAGCAGTACTTC	CASSQASTGNGEQYF
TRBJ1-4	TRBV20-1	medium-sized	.	TGCAGTGCTAGAGGGGCAGTTGGGGAAAAACTGTTTTTT	CSARGAVGEKLFF
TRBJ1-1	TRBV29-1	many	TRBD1	TGCAGCGTCCCGGGACAGAAACGTGAAGCTTTCTTT	CSVPGQKREAFF
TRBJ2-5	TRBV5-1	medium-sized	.	TGCGCCAGCAGGTCGGAGATACAAGAGACCCAGTACTTC	CASRSEIQETQYF
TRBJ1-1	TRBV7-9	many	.	TGTGCCAGCACCCCCGGTTGGCGAACTGAAGCTTTCTTT	CASTPGWRTEAFF
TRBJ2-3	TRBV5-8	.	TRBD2	TGTGCCAGCAGCTCCCTTAAGACTAGCGGAGTCCCCACAGATACGCAGTATTTT	CASSSLKTSGVPTDTQYF
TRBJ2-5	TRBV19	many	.	TGTGCCAGTAGTATCGGTCGCGGCCAAGAGACCCAGTACTTC	CASSIGRGQETQYF